The 11 T cell receptor beta chains below were found in one sample sequenced in a study of blood T cell repertoires in COVID-19 (dated by TCRdb to about 2020). The library was generated by the immunoSEQ multiplex PCR assay. TCRdb holds this immuneACCESS table with in-frame rearrangements only. Some clones are missing; in checked studies, unresolved V genes explain under half, and the rest has no known cause. The sample profile shows some 76,000 clones; roughly nine tenths of them were found once. Together, the top ten hold approximately 17% of the sample. The source material was peripheral blood. The receptors stem from a man older than 75 in a cohort sampled during active COVID-19.

This clone has a single count. V gene TRBV5-4 combines with J gene TRBJ2-1; maybe TRBD1 (6 bases). Germline V lookup: CDR1 SGHNT, CDR2 YYREEE (reference sequence). V shed 1 base and J shed 8 bases, with 10 bases lying between them. CDR3 length equals 13 residues. The CDR3 loop is CASSLNREDEQFF. As DNA, the CDR3 is TGTGCCAGCAGCTTGAACAGGGAAGATGAGCAGTTCTTC.

The chain recombines TRBV29-1 with TRBJ2-3; TRBD1 matches at 7 bases. V lost 8 bases and J lost 2; bases outside the gene matches: 10. The CDR3 totals 14 residues. CDR1 and CDR2 (germline): SQVTM, ANQGSEA. CDR3 sequence: CSLGQLRSTDTQYF. Written as DNA, the CDR3 is TGCAGCTTGGGACAGCTCCGATCCACAGATACGCAGTATTTT.

This rearrangement joins TRBV9 to TRBJ2-1; the match to TRBD1 covers 9 bases. Germline CDR1 and CDR2: SGDLS and YYNGEE. This CDR3 contains 15 residues. V was pared by 4 bases and J by 5 bases, with 7 bases of the junction left unmatched. Written as DNA, the CDR3 is TGTGCCAGCAGCCGTGGACAGGGGTTCGACAATGAGCAGTTCTTC. It yields the protein CASSRGQGFDNEQFF.

This rearrangement joins TRBV4-1 to TRBJ2-5, with 9 nucleotides matching TRBD2. Trimming took 6 bases from V and 2 from J; bases not matched to a gene: 16. The CDR3 extends over 18 amino acids. The germline gives CDR1 MGHRA, CDR2 YSYEKL. CDR3 loop: CASSARSGEAGGQETQYF. CDR3 nucleotides: TGCGCCAGCAGTGCTCGTTCCGGGGAAGCGGGGGGACAAGAGACCCAGTACTTC.

The chain recombines TRBV5-1 with TRBJ1-5, with 9 bases aligning to TRBD1. V trimming: 4 bases; J trimming: 2 bases; junction bases outside the gene matches: 4. This CDR3 comprises 15 residues. Germline V gene data show CDR1 as SGHRS and CDR2 as YFSETQ. The CDR3 region is CASSRTGAGNQPQHF. CDR3 in DNA: TGCGCCAGCAGCCGGACAGGGGCAGGCAATCAGCCCCAGCATTTT.

This chain connects TRBV28 to TRBJ2-5; a weak D match, TRBD1 (5 bases). Germline V gene lookup returns CDR1 MDHEN and CDR2 SYDVKM. Trimming pared 3 bases from V and 5 bases from J, leaving 19 bases between. The CDR3 totals 16 residues. This chain's CDR3 is CASSFWQGERSETQYF. CDR3 in DNA: TGTGCCAGCAGTTTCTGGCAGGGCGAGCGCAGCGAGACCCAGTACTTC.

The V and J genes are TRBV7-2 and TRBJ1-5; tentative D call: TRBD1 (5 bases). Deletions cut 2 bases from V and 7 bases from J, with 9 bases between. Per germline, CDR1 SGHTA and CDR2 FQGNSA. The CDR3 length is 13 residues. The CDR3 protein is CASSLQGEQPQHF. CDR3 coding DNA: TGTGCCAGCAGCTTACAGGGCGAGCAGCCCCAGCATTTT.

V and J are TRBV5-1 and TRBJ2-3, with TRBD2 matching over 7 bases. CDR1 and CDR2 (germline): SGHRS, YFSETQ. This CDR3 spans 14 amino acids. The ends lost 4 bases at V and 5 bases at J; junction bases unmatched: 7. CDR3 loop: CASSAGRVEDTQYF. CDR3 bases: TGCGCCAGCAGCGCGGGGAGGGTGGAAGATACGCAGTATTTT.

The chain recombines TRBV7-2 with TRBJ2-6, with no clear D. There are 14 residues in the CDR3. Trimming left V 4 bases short and J 4 bases short, with 8 bases between. Germline assignment: CDR1 SGHTA and CDR2 FQGNSA. The CDR3 DNA is TGTGCCAGCAGCTACTTGTCCGGGGCCAACGTCCTGACTTTC. It encodes CASSYLSGANVLTF.

This rearrangement joins TRBV4-1 to TRBJ2-7; maybe TRBD1 (5 bases). Per the germline V gene, CDR1 is MGHRA and CDR2 is YSYEKL. The CDR3 covers 13 residues. V was shortened by 1 base and J by 6 bases, with 10 bases between the two germline ends. As DNA, the CDR3 is TGCGCCAGCAGCCAAGCCAGGGTCACCGAGCAGTACTTC. Amino acid sequence: CASSQARVTEQYF.

This clone turned up a few times. This chain connects TRBV5-4 to TRBJ2-7; 7 nucleotides line up with TRBD2. The V gene end was trimmed by 4 bases and the J gene end by 5 bases; junction bases not matched to a gene: 18. Looked up from germline, CDR1 is SGHNT and CDR2 is YYREEE (reference sequence). CDR3 size: 17 residues. The CDR3 nucleotides read TGTGCCAGCAGCCCTAATCCCCTCCAGCGGGACCACAACGAGCAGTACTTC. Translation gives CASSPNPLQRDHNEQYF. Drawing the rest from reference TRBV5-4 and TRBJ2-7, the complete variable domain is ETGVTQSPTHLIKTRGQQVTLRCSSQSGHNTVSWYQQALGQGPQFIFQYYREEENGRGNFPPRFSGLQFPNYSSELNVNALELDDSALYLCASSPNPLQRDHNEQYFGPGTRLTVT.